The present entry profiles one T cell receptor beta chain with its context. This sample was taken from a study of cytomegalovirus exposure and HLA in healthy donors. The CDR3 runs 18 residues. Per the germline V gene, CDR1 is SGHRS and CDR2 is YFSETQ. Trimming stripped 4 bases from V and 0 bases from J, with 22 bases between. The PCR contained 60 Vbeta and 13 Jbeta primers. The table came from immunoSEQ multiplex PCR; TCRdb's copy has only in-frame clones and leaves some out. This sample's table has about 50,000 clones. Material for sequencing was PBMCs. The chain uses TRBV5-1 and TRBJ1-2, with TRBD1 as a possible D gene (5 bases). This clonotype was sampled from a woman aged 55-69 years in good health and CMV-seropositive. This CDR3 is CASSRITPPGGANYGYTF. The DNA for the CDR3 is TGCGCCAGCAGCCGGATTACTCCTCCGGGGGGAGCTAACTATGGCTACACCTTC.